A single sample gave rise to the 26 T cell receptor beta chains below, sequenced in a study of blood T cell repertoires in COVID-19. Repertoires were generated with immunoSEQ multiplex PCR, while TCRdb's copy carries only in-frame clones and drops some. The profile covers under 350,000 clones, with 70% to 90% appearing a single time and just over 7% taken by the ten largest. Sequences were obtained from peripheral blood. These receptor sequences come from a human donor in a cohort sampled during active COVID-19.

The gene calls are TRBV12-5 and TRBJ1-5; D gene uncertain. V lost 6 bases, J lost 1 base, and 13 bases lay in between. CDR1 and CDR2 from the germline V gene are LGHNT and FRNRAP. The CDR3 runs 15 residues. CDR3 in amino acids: CASGSFDKSNQPQHF. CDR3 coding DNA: TGTGCTAGTGGCTCCTTTGACAAGAGCAATCAGCCCCAGCATTTT.

CDR3: CASSPPQGLTSGANVLTF. In nucleotides, the CDR3 is TGTGCCAGCTCACCACCGCAGGGGTTAACCTCTGGGGCCAACGTCCTGACTTTC. The rearrangement joins TRBV18 to TRBJ2-6, with D tentatively TRBD1 (6 bases). CDR1 is KGHSH and CDR2 is LQKENI in the germline V gene. V was clipped by 0 bases and J by 0 bases, with 12 bases between them. The CDR3 loop spans 18 amino acids. The whole variable domain, remainder taken from reference TRBV18 and TRBJ2-6, is NAGVMQNPRHLVRRRGQEARLRCSPMKGHSHVYWYRQLPEEGLKFMVYLQKENIIDESGMPKERFSAEFPKEGPSILRIQQVVRGDSAAYFCASSPPQGLTSGANVLTFGAGSRLTVL.

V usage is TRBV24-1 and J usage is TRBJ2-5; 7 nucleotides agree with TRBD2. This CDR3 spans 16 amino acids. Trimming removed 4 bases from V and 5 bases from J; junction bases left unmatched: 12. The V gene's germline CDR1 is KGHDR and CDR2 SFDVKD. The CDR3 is CATSDRTSGGPETQYF. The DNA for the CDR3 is TGTGCCACCAGTGACAGGACTAGTGGGGGTCCGGAGACCCAGTACTTC.

Here the CDR3 reads CAPGPSEQYF. CDR3 DNA: TGTGCCCCGGGTCCATCTGAGCAGTACTTC. V gene TRBV24-1 combines with J gene TRBJ2-7; no clear D. The V end lost 12 bases, the J end lost 7 bases, and 12 bases lay between the germline ends. The germline V gene encodes CDR1 KGHDR and CDR2 SFDVKD. CDR3 length equals 10 residues.

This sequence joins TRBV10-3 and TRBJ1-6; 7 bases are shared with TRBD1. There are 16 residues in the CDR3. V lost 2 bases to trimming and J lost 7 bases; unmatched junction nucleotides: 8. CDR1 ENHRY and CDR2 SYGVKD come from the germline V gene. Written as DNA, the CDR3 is TGTGCCATCAGTGAGCCAACCAGGGACAGCAATTCACCCCTCCACTTT. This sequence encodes CAISEPTRDSNSPLHF.

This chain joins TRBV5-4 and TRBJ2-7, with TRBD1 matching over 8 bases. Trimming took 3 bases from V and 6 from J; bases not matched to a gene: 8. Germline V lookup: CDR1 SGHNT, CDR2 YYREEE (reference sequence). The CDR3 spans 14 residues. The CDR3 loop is CASSSTPTGGEQYF. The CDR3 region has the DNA TGTGCCAGCAGCTCCACTCCTACAGGGGGCGAGCAGTACTTC.

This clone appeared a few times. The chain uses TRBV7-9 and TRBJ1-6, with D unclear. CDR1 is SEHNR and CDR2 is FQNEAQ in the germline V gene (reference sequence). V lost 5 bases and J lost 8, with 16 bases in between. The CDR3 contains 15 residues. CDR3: CASSTLGSFDSPLHF. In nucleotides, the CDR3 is TGTGCCAGCAGCACCCTAGGAAGTTTCGATTCACCCCTCCACTTT.

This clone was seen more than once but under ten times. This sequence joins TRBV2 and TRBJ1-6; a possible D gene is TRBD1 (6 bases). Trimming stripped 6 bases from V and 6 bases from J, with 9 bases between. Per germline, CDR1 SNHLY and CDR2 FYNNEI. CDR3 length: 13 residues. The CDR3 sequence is CASRGRGNSPLHF. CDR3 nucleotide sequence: TGTGCCAGCAGGGGCAGGGGTAATTCACCCCTCCACTTT.

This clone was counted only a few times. The chain's CDR3 is CASSLQGYEQYF. In DNA, the CDR3 is TGCGCCAGCAGCTTACAGGGGTACGAGCAGTACTTC. The V call is TRBV5-1, the J call TRBJ2-7; 7 nucleotides match TRBD1. The CDR3 has 12 amino acids. Trimming cost V 2 bases and J 4 bases; bases outside gene matches: 0. Germline CDR1 SGHRS, CDR2 YFSETQ. The whole variable domain, filled in from reference TRBV5-1 and TRBJ2-7, reads KAGVTQTPRYLIKTRGQQVTLSCSPISGHRSVSWYQQTPGQGLQFLFEYFSETQRNKGNFPGRFSGRQFSNSRSEMNVSTLELGDSALYLCASSLQGYEQYFGPGTRLTVT.

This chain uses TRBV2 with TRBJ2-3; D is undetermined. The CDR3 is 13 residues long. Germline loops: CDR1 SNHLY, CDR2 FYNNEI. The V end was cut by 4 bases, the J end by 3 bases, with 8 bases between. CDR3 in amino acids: CASSVERTDTQYF. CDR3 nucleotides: TGTGCCAGCAGTGTCGAGAGGACAGATACGCAGTATTTT.

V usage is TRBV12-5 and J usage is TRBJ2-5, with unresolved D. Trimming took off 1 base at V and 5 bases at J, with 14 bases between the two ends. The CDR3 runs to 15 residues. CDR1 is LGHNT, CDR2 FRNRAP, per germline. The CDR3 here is CASGLGLSDWETQYF. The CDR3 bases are TGTGCTAGTGGTTTGGGACTCTCTGATTGGGAGACCCAGTACTTC.

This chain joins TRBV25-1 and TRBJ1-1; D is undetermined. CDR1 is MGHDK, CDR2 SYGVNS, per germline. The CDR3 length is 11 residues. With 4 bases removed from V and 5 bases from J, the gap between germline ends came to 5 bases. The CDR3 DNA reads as TGTGCCAGCAGTGCCCTGACTGAAGCTTTCTTT. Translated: CASSALTEAFF.

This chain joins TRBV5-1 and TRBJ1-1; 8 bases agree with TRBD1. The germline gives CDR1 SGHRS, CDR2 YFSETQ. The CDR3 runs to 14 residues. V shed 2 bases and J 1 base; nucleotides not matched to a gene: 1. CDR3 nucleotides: TGCGCCAGCAGCTTTGGGACAGGGAACACTGAAGCTTTCTTT. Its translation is CASSFGTGNTEAFF. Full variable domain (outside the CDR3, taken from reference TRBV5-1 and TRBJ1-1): KAGVTQTPRYLIKTRGQQVTLSCSPISGHRSVSWYQQTPGQGLQFLFEYFSETQRNKGNFPGRFSGRQFSNSRSEMNVSTLELGDSALYLCASSFGTGNTEAFFGQGTRLTVV.

CDR3 region: CAWGGQPYEQYF. CDR3 DNA: TGTGCCTGGGGCGGACAGCCATACGAGCAGTACTTC. V gene TRBV30 combines with J gene TRBJ2-7; a possible D gene is TRBD1 (6 bases). From germline, CDR1 is GTSNPN and CDR2 SVGIG (reference sequence). CDR3 length equals 12 residues. The germline V and J ends were trimmed by 5 bases and 4 bases, with 12 bases remaining between them.

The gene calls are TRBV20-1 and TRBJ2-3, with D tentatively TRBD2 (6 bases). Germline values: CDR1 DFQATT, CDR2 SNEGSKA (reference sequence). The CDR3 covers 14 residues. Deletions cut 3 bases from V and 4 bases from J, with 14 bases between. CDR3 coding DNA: TGCAGTGCTAGTACTAGCCAAGCACCAGATACGCAGTATTTT. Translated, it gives CSASTSQAPDTQYF.

CDR3 residues: CASSLQDREAFF. CDR3 sequence (DNA): TGTGCCAGCAGCTTACAGGATCGGGAAGCTTTCTTT. The chain employs TRBV7-9 and TRBJ1-1, with D hard to call. With 2 bases removed from V and 8 bases from J, the gap between germline ends came to 9 bases. CDR1 is SEHNR and CDR2 is FQNEAQ in the germline V gene (reference sequence). This CDR3 has 12 residues.

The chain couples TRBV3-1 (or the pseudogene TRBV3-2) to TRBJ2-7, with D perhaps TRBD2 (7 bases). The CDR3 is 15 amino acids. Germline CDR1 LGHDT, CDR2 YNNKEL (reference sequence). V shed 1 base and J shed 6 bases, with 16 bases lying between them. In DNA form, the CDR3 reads TGTGCCAGCAGCCAAGCTGGCGGGGGCCCACTCGAGCAGTACTTC. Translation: CASSQAGGGPLEQYF.

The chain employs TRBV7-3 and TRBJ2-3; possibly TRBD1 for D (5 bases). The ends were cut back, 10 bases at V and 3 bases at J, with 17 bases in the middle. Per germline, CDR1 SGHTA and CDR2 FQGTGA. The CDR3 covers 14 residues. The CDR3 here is CATQERGGTDTQYF. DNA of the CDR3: TGTGCCACCCAAGAAAGGGGTGGTACAGATACGCAGTATTTT.

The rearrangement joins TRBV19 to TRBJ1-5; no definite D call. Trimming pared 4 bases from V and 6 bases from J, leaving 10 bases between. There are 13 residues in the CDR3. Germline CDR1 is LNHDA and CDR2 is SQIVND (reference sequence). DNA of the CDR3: TGTGCCAGTAGTAGTGGTAGTCGTCAGCCCCAGCATTTT. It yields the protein CASSSGSRQPQHF.

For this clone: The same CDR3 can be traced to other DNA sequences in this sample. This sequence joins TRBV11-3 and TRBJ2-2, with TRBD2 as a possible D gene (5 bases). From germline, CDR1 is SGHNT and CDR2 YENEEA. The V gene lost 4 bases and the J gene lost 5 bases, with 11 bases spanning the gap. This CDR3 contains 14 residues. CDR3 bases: TGTGCCAGCAGCTCCAGCTCGGGAACCGGGGAGCTGTTTTTT. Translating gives CASSSSSGTGELFF.

The CDR3 DNA reads TGTGCCAGCAGCGTAGCTCTGGGGGGAAACACTGAAGCTTTCTTT. Its protein is CASSVALGGNTEAFF. The chain employs TRBV9 and TRBJ1-1; weak D call: TRBD1 (5 bases). This CDR3 region has 15 residues. The germline gives CDR1 SGDLS, CDR2 YYNGEE. The V end lost 0 bases, the J end lost 2 bases, and 11 bases lay between the germline ends.

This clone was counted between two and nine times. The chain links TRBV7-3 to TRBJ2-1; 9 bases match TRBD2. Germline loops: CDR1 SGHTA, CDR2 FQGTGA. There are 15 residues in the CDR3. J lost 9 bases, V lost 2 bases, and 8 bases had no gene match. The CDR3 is CASSLGGLAGGEQFF. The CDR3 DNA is TGTGCCAGCAGCTTAGGGGGACTAGCCGGCGGTGAGCAGTTCTTC. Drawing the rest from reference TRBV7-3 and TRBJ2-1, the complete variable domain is GAGVSQTPSNKVTEKGKYVELRCDPISGHTALYWYRQSLGQGPEFLIYFQGTGAADDSGLPNDRFFAVRPEGSVSTLKIQRTERGDSAVYLCASSLGGLAGGEQFFGPGTRLTVL.

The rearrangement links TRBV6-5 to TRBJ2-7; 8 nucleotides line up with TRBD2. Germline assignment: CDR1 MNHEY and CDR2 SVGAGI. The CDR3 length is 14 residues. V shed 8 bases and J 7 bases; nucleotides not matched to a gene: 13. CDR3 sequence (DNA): TGTGCCAGCGCAGCGGGGGTCCATCCCCCGGAGCAGTACTTC. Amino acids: CASAAGVHPPEQYF.

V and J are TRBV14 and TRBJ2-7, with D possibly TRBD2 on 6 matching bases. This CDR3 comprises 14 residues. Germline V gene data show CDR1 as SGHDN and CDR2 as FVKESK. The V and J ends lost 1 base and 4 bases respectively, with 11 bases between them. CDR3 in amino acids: CASSQGAGPYEQYF. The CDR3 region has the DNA TGTGCCAGCAGCCAAGGAGCGGGCCCGTACGAGCAGTACTTC. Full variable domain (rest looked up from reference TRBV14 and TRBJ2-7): EAGVTQFPSHSVIEKGQTVTLRCDPISGHDNLYWYRRVMGKEIKFLLHFVKESKQDESGMPNNRFLAERTGGTYSTLKVQPAELEDSGVYFCASSQGAGPYEQYFGPGTRLTVT.

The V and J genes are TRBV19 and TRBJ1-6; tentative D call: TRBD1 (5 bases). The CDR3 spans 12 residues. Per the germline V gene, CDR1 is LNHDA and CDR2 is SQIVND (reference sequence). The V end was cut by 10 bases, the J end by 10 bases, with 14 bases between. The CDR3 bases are TGTGCCACCCGGGACTATGGGTCACCCCTCCACTTT. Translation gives CATRDYGSPLHF. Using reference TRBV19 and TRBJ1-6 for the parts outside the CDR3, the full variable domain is DGGITQSPKYLFRKEGQNVTLSCEQNLNHDAMYWYRQDPGQGLRLIYYSQIVNDFQKGDIAEGYSVSREKKESFPLTVTSAQKNPTAFYLCATRDYGSPLHFGNGTRLTVT.

This CDR3 is CASSLGSGALYGYTF. The CDR3 bases are TGTGCCAGCAGCTTGGGGTCAGGTGCTCTCTATGGCTACACCTTC. The gene calls are TRBV5-6 and TRBJ1-2; D call uncertain. CDR3 length: 15 amino acids. CDR1 SGHDT and CDR2 YYEEEE come from the germline V gene. Trimming removed 0 bases at V and 4 bases at J, with 13 bases between.